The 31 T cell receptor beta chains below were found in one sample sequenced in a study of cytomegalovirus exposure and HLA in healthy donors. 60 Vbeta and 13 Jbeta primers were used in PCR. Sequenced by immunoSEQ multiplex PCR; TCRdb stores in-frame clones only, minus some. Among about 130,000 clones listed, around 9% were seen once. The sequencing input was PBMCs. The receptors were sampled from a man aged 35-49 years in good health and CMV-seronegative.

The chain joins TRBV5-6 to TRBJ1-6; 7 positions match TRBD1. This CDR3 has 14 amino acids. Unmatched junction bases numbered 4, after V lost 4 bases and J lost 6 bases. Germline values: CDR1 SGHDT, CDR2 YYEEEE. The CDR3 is CASSKGQTNSPLHF. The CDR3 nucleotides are TGTGCCAGCAGCAAGGGACAGACTAATTCACCCCTCCACTTT.

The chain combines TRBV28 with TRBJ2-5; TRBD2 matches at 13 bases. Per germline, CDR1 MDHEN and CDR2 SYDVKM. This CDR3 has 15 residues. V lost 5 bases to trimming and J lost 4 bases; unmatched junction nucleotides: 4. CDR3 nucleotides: TGTGCCAGCAGTCCCGGACTAGCGGGGGCAGAGACCCAGTACTTC. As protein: CASSPGLAGAETQYF.

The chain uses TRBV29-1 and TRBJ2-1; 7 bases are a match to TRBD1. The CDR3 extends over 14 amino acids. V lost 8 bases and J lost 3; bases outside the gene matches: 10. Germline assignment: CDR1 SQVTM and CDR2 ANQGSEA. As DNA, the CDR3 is TGCAGCACCTACACAGGGGATGACTACAATGAGCAGTTCTTC. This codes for CSTYTGDDYNEQFF.

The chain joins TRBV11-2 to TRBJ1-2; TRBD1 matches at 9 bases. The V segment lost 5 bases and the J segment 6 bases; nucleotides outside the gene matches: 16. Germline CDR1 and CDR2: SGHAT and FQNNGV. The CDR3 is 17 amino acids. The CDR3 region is CASSITKPGQGMDGYTF. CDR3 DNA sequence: TGTGCCAGCAGCATTACCAAGCCGGGACAGGGAATGGATGGCTACACCTTC.

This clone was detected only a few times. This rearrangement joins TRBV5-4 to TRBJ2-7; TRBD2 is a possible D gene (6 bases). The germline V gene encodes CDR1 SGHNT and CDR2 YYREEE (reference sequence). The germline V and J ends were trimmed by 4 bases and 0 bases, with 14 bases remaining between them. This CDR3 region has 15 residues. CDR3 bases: TGTGCCAGCAGCGGCGGCGGGATGAGCTCCTACGAGCAGTACTTC. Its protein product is CASSGGGMSSYEQYF.

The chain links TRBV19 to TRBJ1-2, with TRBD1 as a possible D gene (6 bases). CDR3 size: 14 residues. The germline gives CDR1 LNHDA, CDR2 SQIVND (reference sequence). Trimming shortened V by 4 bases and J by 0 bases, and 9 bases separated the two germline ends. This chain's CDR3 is CASSTRGPNYGYTF. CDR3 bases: TGTGCCAGTAGTACCAGGGGACCTAACTATGGCTACACCTTC.

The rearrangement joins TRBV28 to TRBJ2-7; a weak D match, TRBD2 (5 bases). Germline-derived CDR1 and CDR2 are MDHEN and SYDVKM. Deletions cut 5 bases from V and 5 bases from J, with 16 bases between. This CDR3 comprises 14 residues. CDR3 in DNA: TGTGCCAGCAGTGTCCGGGCTCGGGGAAACGAGCAGTACTTC. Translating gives CASSVRARGNEQYF.

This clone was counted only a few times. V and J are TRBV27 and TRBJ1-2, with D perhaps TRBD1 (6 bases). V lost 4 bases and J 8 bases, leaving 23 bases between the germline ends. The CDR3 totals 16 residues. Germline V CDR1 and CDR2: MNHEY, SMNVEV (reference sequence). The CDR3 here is CASSSYGTSGGGGYTF. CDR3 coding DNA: TGTGCCAGCAGTTCTTACGGGACATCAGGCGGCGGAGGCTACACCTTC.

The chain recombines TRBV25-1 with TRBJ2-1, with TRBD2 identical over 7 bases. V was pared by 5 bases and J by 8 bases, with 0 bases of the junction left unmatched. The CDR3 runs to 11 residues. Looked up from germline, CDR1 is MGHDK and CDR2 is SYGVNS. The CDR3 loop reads CASSSGDEQFF. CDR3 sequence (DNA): TGTGCCAGCAGTAGCGGGGATGAGCAGTTCTTC.

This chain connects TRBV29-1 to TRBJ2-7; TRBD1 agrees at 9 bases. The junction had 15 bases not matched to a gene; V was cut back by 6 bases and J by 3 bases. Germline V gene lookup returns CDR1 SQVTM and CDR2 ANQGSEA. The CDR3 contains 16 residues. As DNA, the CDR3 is TGCAGCGTCTTGGACCTTGGGACAGGGTTTAACTACGAGCAGTACTTC. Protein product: CSVLDLGTGFNYEQYF.

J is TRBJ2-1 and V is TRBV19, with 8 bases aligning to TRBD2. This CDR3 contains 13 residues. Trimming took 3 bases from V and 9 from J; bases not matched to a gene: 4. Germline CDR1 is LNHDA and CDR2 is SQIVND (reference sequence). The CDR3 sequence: CASSIRRGGEQFF. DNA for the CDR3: TGTGCCAGTAGTATTCGCCGGGGGGGTGAGCAGTTCTTC.

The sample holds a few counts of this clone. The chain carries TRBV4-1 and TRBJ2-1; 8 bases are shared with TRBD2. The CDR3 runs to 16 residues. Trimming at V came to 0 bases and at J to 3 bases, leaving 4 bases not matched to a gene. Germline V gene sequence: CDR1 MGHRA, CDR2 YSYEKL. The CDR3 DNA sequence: TGCGCCAGCAGCCAAGACCCAAGCGGGGGCTACAATGAGCAGTTCTTC. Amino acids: CASSQDPSGGYNEQFF.

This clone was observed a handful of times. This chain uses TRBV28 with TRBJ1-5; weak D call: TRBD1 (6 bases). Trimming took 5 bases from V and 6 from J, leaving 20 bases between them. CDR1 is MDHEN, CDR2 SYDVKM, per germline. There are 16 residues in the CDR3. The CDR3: CASSPRTASYRQPQHF. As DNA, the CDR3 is TGTGCCAGCAGTCCTCGGACAGCTTCATATCGTCAGCCCCAGCATTTT.

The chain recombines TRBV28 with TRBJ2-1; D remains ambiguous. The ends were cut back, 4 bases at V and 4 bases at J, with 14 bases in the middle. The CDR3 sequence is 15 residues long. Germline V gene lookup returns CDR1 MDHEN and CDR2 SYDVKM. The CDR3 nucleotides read TGTGCCAGCAGTTCCCTAGAGCCCACTTACAATGAGCAGTTCTTC. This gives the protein CASSSLEPTYNEQFF.

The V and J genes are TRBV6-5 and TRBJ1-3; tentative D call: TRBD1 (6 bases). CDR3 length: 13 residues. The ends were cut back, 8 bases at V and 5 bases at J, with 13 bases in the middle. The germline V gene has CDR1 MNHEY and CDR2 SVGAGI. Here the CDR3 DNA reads TGTGCCAGCGTAAACGACAGGAGAAACACCATATATTTT. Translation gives CASVNDRRNTIYF.

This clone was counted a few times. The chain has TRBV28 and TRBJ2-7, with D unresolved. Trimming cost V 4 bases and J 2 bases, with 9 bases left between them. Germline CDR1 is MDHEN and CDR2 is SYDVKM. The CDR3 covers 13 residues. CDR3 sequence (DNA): TGTGCCAGCAGTTCACTCGTTACCTACGAGCAGTACTTC. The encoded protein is CASSSLVTYEQYF.

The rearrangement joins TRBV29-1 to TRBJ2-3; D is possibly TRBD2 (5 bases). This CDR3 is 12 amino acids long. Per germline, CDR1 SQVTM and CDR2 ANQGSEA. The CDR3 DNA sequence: TGCAGTCAGGAGGAAGCCACAGATACGCAGTATTTT. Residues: CSQEEATDTQYF.

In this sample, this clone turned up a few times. The CDR3 protein is CASSLDRASYNEQFF. The CDR3, as DNA: TGCGCCAGCAGCTTGGACAGGGCGTCCTACAATGAGCAGTTCTTC. The chain links TRBV5-1 to TRBJ2-1; D possibly corresponds to TRBD1 (6 bases). There are 15 residues in the CDR3. Trimming took 0 bases from V and 1 from J, leaving 8 bases between them. Germline V gene data show CDR1 as SGHRS and CDR2 as YFSETQ.

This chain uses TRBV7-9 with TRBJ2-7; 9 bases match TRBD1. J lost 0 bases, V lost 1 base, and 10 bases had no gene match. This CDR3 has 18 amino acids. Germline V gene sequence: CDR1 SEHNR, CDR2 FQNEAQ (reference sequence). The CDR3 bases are TGTGCCAGCAGCTTAGTTCGGTCGTGGACAGGGGACTCCTACGAGCAGTACTTC. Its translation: CASSLVRSWTGDSYEQYF.

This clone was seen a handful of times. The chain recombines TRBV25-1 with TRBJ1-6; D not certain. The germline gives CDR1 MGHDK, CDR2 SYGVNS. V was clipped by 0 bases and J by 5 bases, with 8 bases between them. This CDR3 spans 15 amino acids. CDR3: CASSEYLADNSPLHF. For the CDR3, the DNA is TGTGCCAGCAGTGAATATTTGGCAGATAATTCACCCCTCCACTTT.

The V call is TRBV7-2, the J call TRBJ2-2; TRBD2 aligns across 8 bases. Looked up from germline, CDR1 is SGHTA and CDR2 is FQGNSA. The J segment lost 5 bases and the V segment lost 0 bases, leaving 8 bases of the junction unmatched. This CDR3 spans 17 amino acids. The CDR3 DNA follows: TGTGCCAGCAGCTTAGCCCCCCGGGGGGGGTGGACCGGGGAGCTGTTTTTT. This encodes CASSLAPRGGWTGELFF.

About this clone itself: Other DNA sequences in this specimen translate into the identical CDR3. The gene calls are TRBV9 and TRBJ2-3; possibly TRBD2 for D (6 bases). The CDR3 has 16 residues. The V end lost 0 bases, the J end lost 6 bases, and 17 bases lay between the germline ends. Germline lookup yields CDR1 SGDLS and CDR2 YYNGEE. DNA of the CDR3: TGTGCCAGCAGCGTAGCTCTGGAGGGATTAGGGGATACGCAGTATTTT. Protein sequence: CASSVALEGLGDTQYF.

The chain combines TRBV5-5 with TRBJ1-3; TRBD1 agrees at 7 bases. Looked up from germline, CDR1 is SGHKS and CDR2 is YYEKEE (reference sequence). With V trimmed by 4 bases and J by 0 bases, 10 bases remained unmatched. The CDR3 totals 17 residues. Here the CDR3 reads CASSDDRARTSGNTIYF. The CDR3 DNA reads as TGTGCCAGCAGCGACGACAGGGCTAGGACCTCTGGAAACACCATATATTTT.

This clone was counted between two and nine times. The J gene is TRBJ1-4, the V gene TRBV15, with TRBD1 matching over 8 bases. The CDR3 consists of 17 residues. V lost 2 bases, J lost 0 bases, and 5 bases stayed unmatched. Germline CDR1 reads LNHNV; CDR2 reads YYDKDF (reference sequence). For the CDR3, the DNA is TGTGCCACCAGCAGACCGGGACAGGCTTCAACTAATGAAAAACTGTTTTTT. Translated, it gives CATSRPGQASTNEKLFF.

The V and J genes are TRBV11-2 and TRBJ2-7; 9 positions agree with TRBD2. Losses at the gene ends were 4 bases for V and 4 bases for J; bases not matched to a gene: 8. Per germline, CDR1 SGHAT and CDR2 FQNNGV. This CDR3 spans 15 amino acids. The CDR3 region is CASSSAGGGAYEQYF. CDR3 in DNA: TGTGCCAGCAGCTCTGCGGGCGGGGGGGCATACGAGCAGTACTTC.

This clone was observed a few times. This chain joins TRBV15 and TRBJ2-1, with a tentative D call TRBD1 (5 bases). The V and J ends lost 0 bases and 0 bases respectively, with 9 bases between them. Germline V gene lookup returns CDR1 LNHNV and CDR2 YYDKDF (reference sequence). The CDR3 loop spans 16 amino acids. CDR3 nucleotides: TGTGCCACCAGCAGAGATCGACAGACCTCCTACAATGAGCAGTTCTTC. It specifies CATSRDRQTSYNEQFF.

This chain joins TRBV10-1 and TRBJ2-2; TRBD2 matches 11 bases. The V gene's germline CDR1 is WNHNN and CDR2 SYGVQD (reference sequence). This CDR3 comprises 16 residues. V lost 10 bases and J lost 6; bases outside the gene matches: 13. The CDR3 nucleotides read TGCGCCATTAATAGCGGGGGGGCCAACGTTCCCGGGGAGCTGTTTTTT. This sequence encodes CAINSGGANVPGELFF.

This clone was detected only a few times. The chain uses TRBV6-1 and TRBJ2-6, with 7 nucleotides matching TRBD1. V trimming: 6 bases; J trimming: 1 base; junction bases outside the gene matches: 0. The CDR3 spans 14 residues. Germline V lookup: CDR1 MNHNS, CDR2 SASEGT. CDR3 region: CASRGQSGANVLTF. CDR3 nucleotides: TGTGCCAGCAGGGGACAGTCTGGGGCCAACGTCCTGACTTTC.

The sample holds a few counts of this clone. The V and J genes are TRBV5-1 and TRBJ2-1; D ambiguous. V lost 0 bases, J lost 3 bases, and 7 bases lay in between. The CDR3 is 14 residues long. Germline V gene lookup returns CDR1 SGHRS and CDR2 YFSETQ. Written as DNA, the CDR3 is TGCGCCAGCAGCTTGGGACTCGACTACAATGAGCAGTTCTTC. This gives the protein CASSLGLDYNEQFF.

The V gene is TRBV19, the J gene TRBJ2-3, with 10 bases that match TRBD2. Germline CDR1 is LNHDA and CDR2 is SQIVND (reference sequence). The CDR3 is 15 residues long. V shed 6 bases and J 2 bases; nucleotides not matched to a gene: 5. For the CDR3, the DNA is TGTGCCAGTAGCTGGACTAGCGGACACACAGATACGCAGTATTTT. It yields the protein CASSWTSGHTDTQYF. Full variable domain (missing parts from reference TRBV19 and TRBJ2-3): DGGITQSPKYLFRKEGQNVTLSCEQNLNHDAMYWYRQDPGQGLRLIYYSQIVNDFQKGDIAEGYSVSREKKESFPLTVTSAQKNPTAFYLCASSWTSGHTDTQYFGPGTRLTVL.

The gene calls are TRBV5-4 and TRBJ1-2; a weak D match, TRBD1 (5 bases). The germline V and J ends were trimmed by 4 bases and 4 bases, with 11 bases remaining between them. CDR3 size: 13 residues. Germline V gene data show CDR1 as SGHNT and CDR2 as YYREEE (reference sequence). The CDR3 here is CASSAGTPYGYTF. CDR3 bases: TGTGCCAGCAGCGCCGGGACTCCCTATGGCTACACCTTC.